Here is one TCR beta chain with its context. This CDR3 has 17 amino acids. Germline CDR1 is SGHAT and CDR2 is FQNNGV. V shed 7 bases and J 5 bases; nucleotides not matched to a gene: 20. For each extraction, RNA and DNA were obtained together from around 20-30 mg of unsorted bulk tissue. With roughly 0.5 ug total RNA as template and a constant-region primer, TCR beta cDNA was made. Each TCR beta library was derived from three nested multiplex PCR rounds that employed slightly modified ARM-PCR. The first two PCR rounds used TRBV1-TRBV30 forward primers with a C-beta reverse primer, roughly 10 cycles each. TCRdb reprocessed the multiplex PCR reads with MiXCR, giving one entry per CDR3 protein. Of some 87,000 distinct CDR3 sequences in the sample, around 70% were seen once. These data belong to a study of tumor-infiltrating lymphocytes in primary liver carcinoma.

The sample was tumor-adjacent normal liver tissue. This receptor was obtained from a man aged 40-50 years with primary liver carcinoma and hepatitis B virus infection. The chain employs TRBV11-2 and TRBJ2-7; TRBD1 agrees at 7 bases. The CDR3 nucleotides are TGTGCCAGCAACTCCCTGATAGGGGGCGCTAACAGACACGAGCAGTACTTC. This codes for CASNSLIGGANRHEQYF.